This TCR beta chain was sequenced for a study of T cells in Graves' hyperthyroidism and ophthalmopathy. Study details: Blood from the periphery was taken at initial diagnosis, before any treatment.

Trimming removed 4 bases at V and 4 bases at J, with 7 bases between. Germline assignment: CDR1 LNHDA and CDR2 SQIVND (reference sequence). The CDR3 extends over 12 amino acids. Orbital computed tomography, thyroid ultrasound, serum thyroxine and TRAb, and clinical symptoms together informed the diagnoses. The TCR beta CDR3 regions underwent amplification using RNA transcripts as the source. Primed by the HTBI set, a first-round RT-PCR was run on the TCR CDR3. TCRdb ran MiXCR on the multiplex PCR reads and lists one entry per CDR3 protein. The data show more than 300,000 distinct CDR3 sequences, about 15% seen once.

The sample consisted of blood. The receptor was derived from a woman aged 55-70 years with Graves' hyperthyroidism. The rearrangement joins TRBV19 to TRBJ1-1; D ambiguous. The CDR3 bases are TGTGCCAGTAGTACATGGAGCACTGAAGCTTTCTTT. Translating gives CASSTWSTEAFF.